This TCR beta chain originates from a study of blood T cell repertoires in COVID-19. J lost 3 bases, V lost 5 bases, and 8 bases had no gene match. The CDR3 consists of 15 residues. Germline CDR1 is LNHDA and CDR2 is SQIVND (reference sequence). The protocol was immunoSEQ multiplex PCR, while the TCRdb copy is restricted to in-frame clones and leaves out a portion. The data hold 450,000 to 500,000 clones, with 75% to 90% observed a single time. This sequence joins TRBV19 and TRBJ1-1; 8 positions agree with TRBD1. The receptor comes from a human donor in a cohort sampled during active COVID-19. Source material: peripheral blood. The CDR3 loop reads CASSGWTGRDTEAFF. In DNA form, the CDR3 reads TGTGCCAGTAGTGGTTGGACAGGGAGAGACACTGAAGCTTTCTTT. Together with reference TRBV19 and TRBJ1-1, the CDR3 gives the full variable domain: DGGITQSPKYLFRKEGQNVTLSCEQNLNHDAMYWYRQDPGQGLRLIYYSQIVNDFQKGDIAEGYSVSREKKESFPLTVTSAQKNPTAFYLCASSGWTGRDTEAFFGQGTRLTVV.